The sequence of this T cell receptor (beta chain) was determined in a study of PD-1 blockade in classical Hodgkin lymphoma. Generated by immunoSEQ multiplex PCR, the TCRdb table keeps only in-frame clones and is missing some. The sample lists 10,000 to 15,000 clones, 70% to 85% occurring once. The time point is: cycle 4 day 1 (C4D1), after five to seven weeks of nivolumab. Each patient relapsed following autologous stem cell transplantation, and prior brentuximab vedotin exposure differed. Purification of CD4+ T cells from thawed PBMCs was achieved by magnetic negative selection. This clone turned up a few times. Germline lookup yields CDR1 ENHRY and CDR2 SYGVKD. CDR3 length equals 14 residues. V dropped 7 bases and J dropped 2; count of bases not matched to a gene: 6.

The source was CD4+ T cells from blood, collected before the fourth cycle of nivolumab. This clonotype originated in a human donor with classical Hodgkin lymphoma. The rearrangement joins TRBV10-3 to TRBJ2-3; the match to TRBD2 covers 7 bases. The CDR3, as DNA: TGTGCCATCAAAACGAGCGGGAACACAGATACGCAGTATTTT. Protein product: CAIKTSGNTDTQYF.